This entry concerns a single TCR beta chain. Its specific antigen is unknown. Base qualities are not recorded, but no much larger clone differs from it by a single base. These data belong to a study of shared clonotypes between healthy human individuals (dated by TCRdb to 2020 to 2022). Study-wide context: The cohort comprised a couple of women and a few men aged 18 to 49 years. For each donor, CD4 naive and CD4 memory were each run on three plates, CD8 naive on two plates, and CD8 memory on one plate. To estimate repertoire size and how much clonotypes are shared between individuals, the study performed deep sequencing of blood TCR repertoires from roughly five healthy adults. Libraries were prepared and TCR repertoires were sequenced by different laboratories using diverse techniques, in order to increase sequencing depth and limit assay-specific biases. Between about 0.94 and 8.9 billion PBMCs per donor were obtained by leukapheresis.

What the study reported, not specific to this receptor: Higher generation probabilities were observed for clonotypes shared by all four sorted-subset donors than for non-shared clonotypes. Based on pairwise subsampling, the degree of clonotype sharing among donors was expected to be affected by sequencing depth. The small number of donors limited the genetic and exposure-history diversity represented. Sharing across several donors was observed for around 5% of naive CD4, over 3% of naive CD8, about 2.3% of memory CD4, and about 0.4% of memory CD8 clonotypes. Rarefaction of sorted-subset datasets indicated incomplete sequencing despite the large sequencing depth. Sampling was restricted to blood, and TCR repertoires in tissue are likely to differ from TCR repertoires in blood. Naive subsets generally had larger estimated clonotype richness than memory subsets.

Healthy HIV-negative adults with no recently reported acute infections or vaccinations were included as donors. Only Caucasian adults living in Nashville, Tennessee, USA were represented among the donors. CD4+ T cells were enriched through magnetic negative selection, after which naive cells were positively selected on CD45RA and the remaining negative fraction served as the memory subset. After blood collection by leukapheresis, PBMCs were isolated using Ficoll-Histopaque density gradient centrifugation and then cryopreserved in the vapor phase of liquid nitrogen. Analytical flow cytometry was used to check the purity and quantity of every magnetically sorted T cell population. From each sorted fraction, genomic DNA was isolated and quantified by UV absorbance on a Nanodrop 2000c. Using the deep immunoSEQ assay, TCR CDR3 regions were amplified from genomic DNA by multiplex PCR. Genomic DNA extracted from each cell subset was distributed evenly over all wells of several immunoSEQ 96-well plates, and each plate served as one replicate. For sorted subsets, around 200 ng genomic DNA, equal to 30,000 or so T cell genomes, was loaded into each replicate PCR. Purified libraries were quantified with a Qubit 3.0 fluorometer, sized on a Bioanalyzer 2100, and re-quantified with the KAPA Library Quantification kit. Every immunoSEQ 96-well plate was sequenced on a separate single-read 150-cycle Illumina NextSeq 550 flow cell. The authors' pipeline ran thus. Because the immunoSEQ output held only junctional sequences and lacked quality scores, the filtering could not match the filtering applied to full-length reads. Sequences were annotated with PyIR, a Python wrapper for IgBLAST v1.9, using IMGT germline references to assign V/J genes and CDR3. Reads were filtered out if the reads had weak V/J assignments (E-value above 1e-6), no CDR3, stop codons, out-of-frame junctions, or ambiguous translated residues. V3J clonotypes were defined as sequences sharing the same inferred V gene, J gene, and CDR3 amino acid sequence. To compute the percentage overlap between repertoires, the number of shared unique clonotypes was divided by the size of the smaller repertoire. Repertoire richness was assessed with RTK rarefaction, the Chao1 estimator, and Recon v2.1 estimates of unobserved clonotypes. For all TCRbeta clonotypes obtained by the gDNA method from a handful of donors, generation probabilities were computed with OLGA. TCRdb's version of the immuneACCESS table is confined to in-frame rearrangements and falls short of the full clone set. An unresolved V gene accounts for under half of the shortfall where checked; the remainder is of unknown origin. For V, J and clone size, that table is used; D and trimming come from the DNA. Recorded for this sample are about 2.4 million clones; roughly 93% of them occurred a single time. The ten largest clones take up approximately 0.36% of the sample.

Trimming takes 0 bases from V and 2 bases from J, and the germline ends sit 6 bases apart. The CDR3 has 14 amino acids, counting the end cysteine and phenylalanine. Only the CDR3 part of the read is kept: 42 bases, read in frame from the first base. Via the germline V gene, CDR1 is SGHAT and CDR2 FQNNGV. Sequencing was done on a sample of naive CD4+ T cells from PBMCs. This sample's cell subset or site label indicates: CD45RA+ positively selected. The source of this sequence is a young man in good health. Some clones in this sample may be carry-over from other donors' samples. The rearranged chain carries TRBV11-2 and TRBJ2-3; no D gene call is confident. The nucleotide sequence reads TGTGCCAGCAGCTTAGAGGTGGCCACAGATACGCAGTATTTT. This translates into CASSLEVATDTQYF.